This T cell receptor beta chain was sequenced for a study of T cell responses to AZD1222 COVID-19 vaccine. For the study at large: Second-dose intervals of approximately 4 or approximately 12 weeks were pooled.

CDR1 is SGHDN and CDR2 is FVKESK in the germline V gene. The CDR3 has 14 amino acids. Deletions cut 1 base from V and 5 bases from J, with 11 bases between. The assay was immunoSEQ multiplex PCR, and TCRdb's table has in-frame clones only and misses some. The sample carries roughly 100,000 clones, 88% recorded once. On this clone: Antigen unknown.

Findings and limits, study-wide: None of the repertoires were sampled until the peak T cell response had passed. The reported proportion of spike-specific TCRs targeting unmutated variant regions was nearly half. Donors were largely white British and mainly female; clonal diversity was possibly underestimated.

The receptor was isolated from an adult in good health. This rearrangement joins TRBV14 to TRBJ2-5, with a tentative D call TRBD1 (5 bases). The source was peripheral blood, collected on day 0 of AZD1222 vaccination. CDR3 sequence reads: CASSQGGRLETQYF. Here the CDR3 DNA reads TGTGCCAGCAGCCAAGGGGGCCGGCTGGAGACCCAGTACTTC.